This T cell receptor (beta chain) came from a study of CD8 T cells in Susac syndrome. Reverse transcription of about 0.5 to 1 ug RNA was carried out with random hexamers. With immunoSEQ multiplex PCR, TCR beta CDR3 was amplified across 54 Vbeta and 13 Jbeta. One entry per CDR3 protein results from TCRdb running MiXCR on the immunoSEQ multiplex PCR reads. The table shows some 300,000 distinct CDR3 sequences, with 85% occurring only once. The germline gives CDR1 ENHRY, CDR2 SYGVKD. The CDR3 spans 16 residues. The V end was cut by 10 bases, the J end by 0 bases, with 21 bases between. From blood CD8+ and CD4+ T cells, TCR beta sequences were generated. TEMRA cells were FACS-enriched, and CD8+ and CD4+ T cells were isolated negatively.

The material sequenced was CD8+ T cells from PBMCs. The clonotype originates from a human donor with multiple sclerosis. V gene TRBV10-3 combines with J gene TRBJ1-2; tentatively, D is TRBD1 (5 bases). CDR3 sequence reads: CATLRQRTDTNYGYTF. The CDR3 DNA reads TGTGCCACACTCCGGCAGCGGACGGACACTAACTATGGCTACACCTTC.